Listed here are 5 T cell receptor beta chains from one sample, sequenced in a study of blood T cell repertoires in COVID-19. The assay was immunoSEQ multiplex PCR, and TCRdb's table has in-frame clones only and misses some. Of just over 150,000 clones listed, about 93% are singletons. The specimen was peripheral blood. These receptors were obtained from a woman aged 45-59 years with acute or convalescent COVID-19.

The chain couples TRBV5-1 to TRBJ1-1; D is perhaps TRBD1 (6 bases). Germline CDR1 is SGHRS and CDR2 is YFSETQ. This CDR3 is built from 15 residues. The V and J ends lost 4 bases and 5 bases respectively, with 18 bases between them. The CDR3 loop is CASSLEQGQITEAFF. The DNA of the CDR3 is TGCGCCAGCAGCCTGGAACAGGGTCAGATAACTGAAGCTTTCTTT.

This chain's CDR3 is CASSINTDYGYTF. For the CDR3, the DNA is TGTGCCAGTAGTATAAACACAGACTATGGCTACACCTTC. This chain links TRBV19 with TRBJ1-2; D remains ambiguous. The CDR3 has 13 residues. The ends were cut back, 2 bases at V and 3 bases at J, with 7 bases in the middle. Germline V gene sequence: CDR1 LNHDA, CDR2 SQIVND (reference sequence).

The chain uses TRBV7-3 and TRBJ1-1, with D possibly matching TRBD1 (5 bases). V lost 2 bases and J 3 bases, leaving 19 bases between the germline ends. CDR1 is SGHTA and CDR2 is FQGTGA in the germline V gene. The CDR3 has 17 amino acids. CDR3 sequence: CASSLSGGRTGDTEAFF. DNA for the CDR3: TGTGCCAGCAGCTTATCTGGCGGCAGGACGGGGGACACTGAAGCTTTCTTT.

CDR3 DNA: TGTGCCAGCAGGCGACAGGCCGCGTGGTTCTTC. This gives the protein CASRRQAAWFF. V usage is TRBV6-5 and J usage is TRBJ2-1; D might be TRBD1 (6 bases). Germline V gene sequence: CDR1 MNHEY, CDR2 SVGAGI. Trimming shortened V by 6 bases and J by 15 bases, and 15 bases separated the two germline ends. The CDR3 totals 11 residues.

This clone was picked up one time. The gene calls are TRBV3-1 (or the pseudogene TRBV3-2) and TRBJ2-5, with D possibly TRBD2 on 5 matching bases. The CDR3 contains 13 residues. The ends were cut back, 3 bases at V and 5 bases at J, with 10 bases in the middle. Germline CDR1 reads LGHDT; CDR2 reads YNNKEL (reference sequence). CDR3: CASSHTRTETQYF. DNA for the CDR3: TGTGCCAGCAGCCACACTAGAACGGAGACCCAGTACTTC.